This is a list of T cell receptor beta chains from one sample in a study of T cell repertoires in cytomegalovirus infection. For these TCRs, the target antigens are not known. TCRdb fed the reads into MiXCR, producing one record per CDR3 protein. The data contain approximately 600,000 distinct CDR3 sequences, almost 40% of them singletons. The material was cultured PBMCs, obtained from culture after CMV antigen stimulation. These receptors originate from a human donor in good health (CMV status not recorded). Some clones in this sample may be carry-over from other donors' samples. Each CDR3 is given without its conserved first and last residue.

v_call cdr3_length cdr3_aa
TRBV7-2 12 ASSFRDGRTEAF
TRBV6-2/TRBV6-3 13 ASSYSGPRGNTQY
TRBV7-9 14 ASSELAGGGIDTQY
TRBV5-8 13 ASSFRTGMYTEAF
TRBV7-2 12 ASSLSRNPYGYT
TRBV29-1 9 SERTRDTQY
TRBV7-9 14 ASSPTGQGADQPQH
TRBV7-8 14 ASSLVPSGGRKTQY
TRBV7-6 10 ASSSRVHEQY
TRBV2 13 ASSKERGRDNEQF
TRBV11-2 15 ASSRGGVADSYNEQF
TRBV12-3/TRBV12-4 11 ASSFGPQETQY
TRBV12-3/TRBV12-4 11 ASSSGPRRPLH
TRBV7-6 14 ASSPTPATVQETQY
TRBV20-1 16 SARDSGARGRTVYGYT
TRBV6-2/TRBV6-3 13 ASRLVPGTNEKLF
TRBV19 14 ARPMGAPSIQETQY
TRBV7-2 12 ASSLRGGGNEQF
TRBV4-1 12 ANSQVLQNTEAF
TRBV20-1 11 SAYGGGYNEQF
TRBV7-6 15 ASSLGGGHSSYNEQF
TRBV24-1 11 ATSDSGGGEAF